The entry that follows covers one T cell receptor (beta chain) sequence. This entry comes from a study of OX40 agonist ivuxolimab in advanced cancers. Background on the study: Dose-escalation patients were diagnosed with hepatocellular carcinoma, melanoma, renal cell cancer or head and neck cancer.

The data were produced by immunoSEQ multiplex PCR, yet TCRdb's version contains in-frame clones alone and is incomplete. The data contain roughly 67,000 clones, about 88% of them seen just once; the ten biggest clones take up approximately 0.27%. Looked up from germline, CDR1 is MDHEN and CDR2 is SYDVKM. With 1 base clipped from V and 8 bases from J, the junction kept 13 bases outside the gene matches. The CDR3 is 17 residues long. The sequencing used CD4+ or CD8+ T cells sorted from blood, collected in a trial of the OX40 agonist ivuxolimab. This clonotype originated in an adult with an advanced solid tumor such as melanoma, head and neck, liver or kidney cancer. The gene calls are TRBV28 and TRBJ2-1, with 8 nucleotides matching TRBD2. The CDR3 reads CASSLFIRLAGVDEQFF. CDR3 sequence (DNA): TGTGCCAGCAGTTTATTTATTCGGCTAGCGGGTGTGGATGAGCAGTTCTTC. The variable domain in full, with the rest retrieved from reference TRBV28 and TRBJ2-1, is DVKVTQSSRYLVKRTGEKVFLECVQDMDHENMFWYRQDPGLGLRLIYFSYDVKMKEKGDIPEGYSVSREKKERFSLILESASTNQTSMYLCASSLFIRLAGVDEQFFGPGTRLTVL.